The clone carrying this TCR beta chain was seen only a few times. Its target is not known. Clones were read by immunoSEQ multiplex PCR, and TCRdb kept only the in-frame ones, dropping some. Of about 52,000 clones listed, roughly 84% were seen once; the top ten hold approximately 2.8%. The record originates from a study of T cells after posttransplantation cyclophosphamide. Findings of the study overall: TRB clonality was highly associated with recipient CMV seropositivity and reactivation. Donor CD8+ memory clones often dominated recipient blood repertoires at later times. Blood and skin or GI T cell repertoires showed limited TRB overlap.

The sequence was collected from a man younger than 40 with a blood cancer, CMV-positive, and with a related stem cell donor. Material: PBMCs.

CDR3 sequence (DNA): TGTGCCAGCAGTCGGACTATGAACACTGAAGCTTTCTTT. It translates to CASSRTMNTEAFF. The V and J genes are TRBV27 and TRBJ1-1; D unresolved. This CDR3 is 13 amino acids long. The V and J ends lost 5 bases and 0 bases respectively, with 7 bases between them. Germline CDR1 is MNHEY and CDR2 is SMNVEV (reference sequence).